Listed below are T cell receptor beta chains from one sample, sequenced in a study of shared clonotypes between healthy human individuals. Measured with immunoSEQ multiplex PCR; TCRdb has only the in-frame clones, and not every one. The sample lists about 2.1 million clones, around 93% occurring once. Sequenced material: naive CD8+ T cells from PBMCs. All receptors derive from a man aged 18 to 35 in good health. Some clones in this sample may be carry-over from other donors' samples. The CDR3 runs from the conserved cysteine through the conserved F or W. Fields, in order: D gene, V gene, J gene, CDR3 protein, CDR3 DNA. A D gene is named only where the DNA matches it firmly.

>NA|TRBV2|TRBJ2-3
CASRGLASSTDTQYF
TGTGCCAGCAGGGGCCTAGCGTCAAGCACAGATACGCAGTATTTT
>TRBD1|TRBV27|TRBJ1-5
CASSRQGVNQPQHF
TGTGCCAGCAGTAGGCAGGGGGTCAATCAGCCCCAGCATTTT
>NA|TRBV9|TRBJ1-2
CASSGAPGRNYGYTF
TGTGCCAGCAGCGGGGCGCCAGGCAGAAACTATGGCTACACCTTC
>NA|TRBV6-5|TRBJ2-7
CASSYFPRRADEQYF
TGTGCCAGCAGTTACTTCCCTCGCCGAGCGGACGAGCAGTACTTC
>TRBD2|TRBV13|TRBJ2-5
CASSPPGGSQETQYF
TGTGCCAGCAGTCCCCCCGGCGGGAGTCAGGAGACCCAGTACTTC
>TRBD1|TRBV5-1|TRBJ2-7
CASSQTGAGHEQYF
TGCGCCAGCAGCCAGACAGGGGCGGGCCACGAGCAGTACTTC
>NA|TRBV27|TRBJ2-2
CASSSRGHLNTGELFF
TGTGCCAGCAGTTCTAGGGGACATCTAAACACCGGGGAGCTGTTTTTT
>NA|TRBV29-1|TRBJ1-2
CSVAIGGAGYGYTF
TGCAGCGTCGCAATTGGGGGGGCCGGCTATGGCTACACCTTC
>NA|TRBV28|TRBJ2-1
CASSPLAPGEQFF
TGTGCCAGCAGTCCACTAGCTCCAGGAGAGCAGTTCTTC
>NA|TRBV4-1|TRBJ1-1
CASSYYPGNTEAFF
TGCGCCAGCAGCTATTATCCAGGGAACACTGAAGCTTTCTTT